This is a list of T cell receptor beta chains from one sample in a study of response to subunit inactivated influenza vaccine. Each CDR3 protein is one row after TCRdb ran MiXCR on the RT-PCR reads. This table holds approximately 700,000 distinct CDR3 sequences, more than 15% found once. Specimen: PBMCs from blood, collected 11 to 12 days after vaccination. The receptor source for this set is a man in his fifties who received an inactivated influenza vaccine. The CDR3 runs from the conserved cysteine through the conserved F or W. A D gene is named only where the DNA matches it firmly. Clone size is given for some rows only: seen once, a few or many times, or a class if the clone is expanded.

abundance	d_gene	v_gene	j_gene	CDR3nt	CDR3aa
few	NA	TRBV5-1	TRBJ2-3	TGCGCCAGCAGCTCGAGCGGATTCACAGATACGCAGTATTTT	CASSSSGFTDTQYF
NA	TRBD2	TRBV27	TRBJ2-1	TGTGCCAGCAGTTCTATGGGACTAGCGACCTACAATGAGCAGTTCTTC	CASSSMGLATYNEQFF
NA	NA	TRBV7-2	TRBJ2-1	TGTGCCAGCGGTGGGCTAGCCGGGAATGAGCAGTTCTTC	CASGGLAGNEQFF
many	NA	TRBV11-2	TRBJ2-2	TGTGCCAGCAGCTTAATGGAGGCTGGCACCGGGGAGCTGTTTTTT	CASSLMEAGTGELFF
NA	NA	TRBV7-2	TRBJ1-1	TGTGCCAGCGCGCGGAACTTGGGACAACTGGGTGAAGCTTTCTTT	CASARNLGQLGEAFF
NA	NA	TRBV7-2	TRBJ1-1	TGTGCCAGCAGCTTAGCGTCCAGGGTGGGAACTGAAGCTTTCTTT	CASSLASRVGTEAFF
NA	NA	TRBV28	TRBJ2-1	TGTGCCAGCAGTTTAGTGGCTCTACAATCCTACAATGAGCAGTTCTTC	CASSLVALQSYNEQFF
NA	NA	TRBV28	TRBJ2-2	TGTGCCAGCAGTTTATTGGGATCTGGCACCGGGGAGCTGTTTTTT	CASSLLGSGTGELFF
few	TRBD2	TRBV20-1	TRBJ2-5	TGCAGTGCTAGGAGGAGGCTCGGACTAGCGGGAACGAGTGAGACCCAGTACTTC	CSARRRLGLAGTSETQYF
few	TRBD2	TRBV11-2	TRBJ2-1	TGTGCCAGCAGCCGACTAGCGGGAAACAATGAGCAGTTCTTC	CASSRLAGNNEQFF
few	NA	TRBV20-1	TRBJ2-1	TGCAGTGCTCCTCCCCCGGGCCCGTCCTACAATGAGCAGTTCTTC	CSAPPPGPSYNEQFF
few	NA	TRBV27	TRBJ2-1	TGTGCCAGCCACCGAGGGGTAAGCTCCTACAATGAGCAGTTCTTC	CASHRGVSSYNEQFF
few	NA	TRBV4-3	TRBJ1-4	TGCGCCAGCAGCGCCAGACAGGCAACTAATGAAAAACTGTTTTTT	CASSARQATNEKLFF
NA	NA	TRBV4-2	TRBJ2-1	TGTGCCAGCAGCCAATACAGGGAAACTTACAATGAGCAGTTCTTC	CASSQYRETYNEQFF
NA	NA	TRBV5-1	TRBJ2-3	TGCGCCAGCAGCTCCCGAGATCCGAGAGATACGCAGTATTTT	CASSSRDPRDTQYF
many	NA	TRBV3-1	TRBJ2-7	TGTGCCAGCAGCCGCCAAATCCCAAGGGGGATTCGATCCTACGAGCAGTACTTC	CASSRQIPRGIRSYEQYF
few	TRBD1	TRBV5-5	TRBJ1-5	TGTGCCAGCAGCCCGTGGACAGGGGACAATCAGCCCCAGCATTTT	CASSPWTGDNQPQHF
few	NA	TRBV6-1	TRBJ2-7	TGTGCCAGCAGTGAACCGAGGGGTATCGAGCAGTACTTC	CASSEPRGIEQYF
NA	TRBD1	TRBV7-9	TRBJ1-1	TGTGCCAGCAGGCAGACAGGGGGCCTGAACACTGAAGCTTTCTTT	CASRQTGGLNTEAFF
NA	NA	TRBV29-1	TRBJ2-1	TGCAGCGTTGTGGTGGGCTCCTACAATGAGCAGTTCTTC	CSVVVGSYNEQFF
few	NA	TRBV3-1	TRBJ2-7	TGTGCCAGCAGCGACCATTTATACGAGCAGTACTTC	CASSDHLYEQYF
NA	TRBD2	TRBV11-1	TRBJ2-1	TGTGCCAGCAGCTTAGCCTATGGAAAGCGGGAGGGCCGGTACAATGAGCAGTTCTTC	CASSLAYGKREGRYNEQFF
NA	NA	TRBV29-1	TRBJ2-7	TGCAGCGTTGTCTTCCCCGGCCAGGTAGACTACGAGCAGTACTTC	CSVVFPGQVDYEQYF
NA	NA	TRBV20-1	TRBJ2-3	TGCAGTGCTAGAGGAGGAGGAGTTACGGCAGATACGCAGTATTTT	CSARGGGVTADTQYF
NA	NA	TRBV4-1	TRBJ1-3	TGCGCCAGCAGCCAAGTACAGGGTTCGCACACCATATATTTT	CASSQVQGSHTIYF